These T cell receptor beta chains were read from a single sample in a study of blood T cells in healthy people across ages. TCRdb ran MiXCR on the 5' RACE reads and lists one entry per CDR3 protein. Seen here are 660,000 or so distinct CDR3 sequences, roughly three fifths observed once, and the top ten hold 30% to 40%. Sequencing was performed on blood. The receptors here all came from a man aged 55-75 years in good health. Each CDR3 is given with its conserved first and last residue. D genes are given only for firm matches. Part of the rows lack a size; the others show once, few, many or a class for expanded clones.

>TRBJ1-2|TRBV4-2|.|.
CASSPEEAGLANYGYTF
TGTGCCAGCAGCCCCGAAGAGGCAGGACTAGCTAACTATGGCTACACCTTC
>TRBJ2-7|TRBV6-1|.|TRBD2
CASSALAGPYEQYF
TGTGCCAGCAGCGCACTAGCGGGGCCATACGAGCAGTACTTC
>TRBJ2-1|TRBV6-2/TRBV6-3|few|.
CASSGSFYNEQFF
TGTGCCAGCTCGGGGAGTTTTTACAATGAGCAGTTCTTC
>TRBJ1-5|TRBV12-5|.|.
CASGLGAGSYSNQPRHF
TGTGCTAGTGGTTTAGGGGCCGGCAGTTATAGCAATCAGCCCCGGCATTTT
>TRBJ1-1|TRBV6-5|.|.
CASSYEGTARAEAFF
TGTGCCAGCAGTTACGAAGGGACGGCGAGGGCTGAAGCTTTCTTT
>TRBJ2-1|TRBV29-1|.|.
CSVATAGYNEQFF
TGCAGCGTCGCAACCGCAGGGTACAATGAGCAGTTCTTC
>TRBJ2-1|TRBV28|few|TRBD1
CASSSPGQGMHEQFF
TGTGCCAGCAGTTCCCCGGGACAGGGGATGCATGAGCAGTTCTTC
>TRBJ2-3|TRBV12-3/TRBV12-4|.|.
CASSFSRGTGDVQYF
TGTGCCAGCAGTTTTTCGAGAGGCACTGGGGATGTGCAGTATTTT
>TRBJ1-1|TRBV27|.|.
CASSLWRSTEAFF
TGTGCCAGCAGTTTGTGGAGGAGCACTGAAGCTTTCTTT
>TRBJ2-4|TRBV20-1|.|.
CSASADSKNIQYF
TGCAGTGCTAGCGCGGACTCCAAAAACATTCAGTACTTC
>TRBJ1-2|TRBV6-5|few|.
CASSYSRGRAYGYTF
TGTGCCAGCAGTTACTCTCGCGGTCGTGCCTATGGCTACACCTTC
>TRBJ2-3|TRBV12-3/TRBV12-4|.|.
CASSFSLRTSTDTQYF
TGTGCCAGCAGTTTCTCACTCCGCACTAGCACAGATACGCAGTATTTT
>TRBJ2-1|TRBV20-1|.|TRBD2
CSARDFGLAGEQFF
TGCAGTGCTAGAGATTTCGGTCTAGCGGGTGAGCAGTTCTTC
>TRBJ2-3|TRBV20-1|few|.
CSAGMGTHLIDTQYF
TGCAGTGCTGGCATGGGCACCCACCTCATAGATACGCAGTATTTT